Here is one TCR beta chain with its context. The antigen is undetermined. The sample originates from a study of T cell responses to AZD1222 COVID-19 vaccine. Clones were sequenced by immunoSEQ multiplex PCR, and TCRdb holds only the in-frame ones, with some missing. The sample carries 100,000 to 150,000 clones, approximately 94% recorded once. V was clipped by 7 bases and J by 1 base; unmatched bases: 9. Looked up from germline, CDR1 is SGHTA and CDR2 is FQGNSA. The CDR3 contains 16 residues. The study's findings and limits: Baseline seropositivity characterized only six AZD1222 recipients. Only after the peak T cell response were repertoires sampled.

The clonotype comes from an adult who received the AZD1222 COVID-19 vaccine. This chain connects TRBV7-2 to TRBJ2-2, with 7 bases aligning to TRBD2. The material was peripheral blood, obtained 28 days after the second AZD1222 dose. The CDR3 region has the DNA TGTGCCAGCAACCTAGTGGGGGGGATGAACACCGGGGAGCTGTTTTTT. Its protein is CASNLVGGMNTGELFF.